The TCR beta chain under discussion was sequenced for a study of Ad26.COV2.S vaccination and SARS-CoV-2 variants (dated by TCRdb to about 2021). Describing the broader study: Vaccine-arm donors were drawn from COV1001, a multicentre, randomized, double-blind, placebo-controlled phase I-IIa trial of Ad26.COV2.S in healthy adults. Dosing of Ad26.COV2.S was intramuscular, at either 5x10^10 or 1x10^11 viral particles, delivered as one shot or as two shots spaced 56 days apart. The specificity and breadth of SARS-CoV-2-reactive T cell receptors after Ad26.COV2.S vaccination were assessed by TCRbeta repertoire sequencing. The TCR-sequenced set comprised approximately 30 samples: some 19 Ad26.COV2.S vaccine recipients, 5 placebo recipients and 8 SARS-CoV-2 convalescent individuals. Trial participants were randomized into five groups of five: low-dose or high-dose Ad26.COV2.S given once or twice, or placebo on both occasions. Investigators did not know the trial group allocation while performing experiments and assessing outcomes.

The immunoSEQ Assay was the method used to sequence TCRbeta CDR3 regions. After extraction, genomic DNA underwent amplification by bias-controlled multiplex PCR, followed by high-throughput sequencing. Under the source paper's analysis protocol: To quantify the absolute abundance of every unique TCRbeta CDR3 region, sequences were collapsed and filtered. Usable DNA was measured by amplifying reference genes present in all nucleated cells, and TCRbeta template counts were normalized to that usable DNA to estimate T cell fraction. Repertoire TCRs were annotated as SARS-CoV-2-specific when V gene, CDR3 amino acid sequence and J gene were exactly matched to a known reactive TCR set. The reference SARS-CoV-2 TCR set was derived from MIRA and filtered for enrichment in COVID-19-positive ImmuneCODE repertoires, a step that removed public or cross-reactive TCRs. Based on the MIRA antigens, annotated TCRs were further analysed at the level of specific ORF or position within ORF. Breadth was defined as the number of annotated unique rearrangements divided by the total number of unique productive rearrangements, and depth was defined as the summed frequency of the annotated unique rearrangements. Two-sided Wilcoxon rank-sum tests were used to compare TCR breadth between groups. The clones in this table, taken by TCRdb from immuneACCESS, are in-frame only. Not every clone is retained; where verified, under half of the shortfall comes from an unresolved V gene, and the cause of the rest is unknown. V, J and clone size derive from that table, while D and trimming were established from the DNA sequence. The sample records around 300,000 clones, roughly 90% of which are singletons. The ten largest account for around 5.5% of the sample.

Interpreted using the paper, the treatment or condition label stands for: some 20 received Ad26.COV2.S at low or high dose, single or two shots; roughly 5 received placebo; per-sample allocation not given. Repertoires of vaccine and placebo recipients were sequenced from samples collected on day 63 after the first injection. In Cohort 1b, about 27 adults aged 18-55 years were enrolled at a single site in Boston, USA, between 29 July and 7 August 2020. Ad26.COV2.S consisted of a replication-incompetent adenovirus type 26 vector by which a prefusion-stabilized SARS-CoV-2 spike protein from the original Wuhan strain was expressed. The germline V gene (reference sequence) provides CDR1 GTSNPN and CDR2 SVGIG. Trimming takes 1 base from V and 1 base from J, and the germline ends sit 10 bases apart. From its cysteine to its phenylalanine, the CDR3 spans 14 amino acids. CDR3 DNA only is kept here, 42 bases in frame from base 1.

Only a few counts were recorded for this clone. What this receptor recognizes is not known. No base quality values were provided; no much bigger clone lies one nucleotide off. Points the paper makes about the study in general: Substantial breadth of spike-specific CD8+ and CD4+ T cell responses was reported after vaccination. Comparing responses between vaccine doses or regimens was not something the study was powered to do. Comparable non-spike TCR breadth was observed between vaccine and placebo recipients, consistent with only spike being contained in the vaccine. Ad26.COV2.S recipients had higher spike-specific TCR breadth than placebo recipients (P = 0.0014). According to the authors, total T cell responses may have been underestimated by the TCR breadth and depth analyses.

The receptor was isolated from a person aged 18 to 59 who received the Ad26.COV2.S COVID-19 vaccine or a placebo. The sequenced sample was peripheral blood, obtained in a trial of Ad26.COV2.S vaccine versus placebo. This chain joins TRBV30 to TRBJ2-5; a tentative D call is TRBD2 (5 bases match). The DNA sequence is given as TGTGCCTGGAGTGGCGGGTACAGCCAAGAGACCCAGTACTTC. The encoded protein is CAWSGGYSQETQYF.